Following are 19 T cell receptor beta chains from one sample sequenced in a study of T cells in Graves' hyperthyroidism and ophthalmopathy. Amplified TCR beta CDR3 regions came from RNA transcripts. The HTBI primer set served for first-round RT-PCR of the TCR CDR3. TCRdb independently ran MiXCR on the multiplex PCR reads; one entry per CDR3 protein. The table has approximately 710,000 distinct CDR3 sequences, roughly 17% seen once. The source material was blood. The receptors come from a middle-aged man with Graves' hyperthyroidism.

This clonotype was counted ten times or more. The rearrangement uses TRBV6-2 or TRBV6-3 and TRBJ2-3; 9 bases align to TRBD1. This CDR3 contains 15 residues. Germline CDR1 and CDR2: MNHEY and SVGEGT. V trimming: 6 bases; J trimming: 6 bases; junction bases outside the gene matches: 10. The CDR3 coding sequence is TGTGCCAGCAGCGGGACAGGGCCACTACCGGATACGCAGTATTTT. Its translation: CASSGTGPLPDTQYF.

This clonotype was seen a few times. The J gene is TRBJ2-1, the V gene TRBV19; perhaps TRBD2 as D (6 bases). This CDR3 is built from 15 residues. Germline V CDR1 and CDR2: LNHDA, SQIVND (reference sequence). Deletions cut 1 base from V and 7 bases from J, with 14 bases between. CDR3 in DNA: TGTGCCAGTAGTATAGGCCCGACTAGTCAAAATGAGCAGTTCTTC. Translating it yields CASSIGPTSQNEQFF.

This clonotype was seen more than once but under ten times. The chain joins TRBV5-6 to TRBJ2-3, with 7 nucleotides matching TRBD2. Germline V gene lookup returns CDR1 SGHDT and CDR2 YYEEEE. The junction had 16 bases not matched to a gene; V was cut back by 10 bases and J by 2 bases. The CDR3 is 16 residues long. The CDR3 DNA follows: TGTGCCTCAGCGGGTAGACGGGAGGATATCACAGATACGCAGTATTTT. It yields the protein CASAGRREDITDTQYF. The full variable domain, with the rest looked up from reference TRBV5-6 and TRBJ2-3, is DAGVTQSPTHLIKTRGQQVTLRCSPKSGHDTVSWYQQALGQGPQFIFQYYEEEERQRGNFPDRFSGHQFPNYSSELNVNALLLGDSALYLCASAGRREDITDTQYFGPGTRLTVL.

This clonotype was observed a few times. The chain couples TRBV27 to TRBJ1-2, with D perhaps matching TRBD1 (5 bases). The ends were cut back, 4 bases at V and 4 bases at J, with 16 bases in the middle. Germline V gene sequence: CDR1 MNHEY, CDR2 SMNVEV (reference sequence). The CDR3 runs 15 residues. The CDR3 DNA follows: TGTGCCAGCAGTTCTTCCCCGGGGCAGTCCTATGGCTACACCTTC. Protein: CASSSSPGQSYGYTF.

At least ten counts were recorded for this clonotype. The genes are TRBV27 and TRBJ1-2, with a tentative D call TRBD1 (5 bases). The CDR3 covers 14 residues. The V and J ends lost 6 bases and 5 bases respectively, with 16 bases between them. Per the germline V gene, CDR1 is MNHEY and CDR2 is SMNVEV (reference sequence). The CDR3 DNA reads TGTGCCAGCAGCACGGGACGGACCTCTTATGGCTACACCTTC. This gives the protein CASSTGRTSYGYTF.

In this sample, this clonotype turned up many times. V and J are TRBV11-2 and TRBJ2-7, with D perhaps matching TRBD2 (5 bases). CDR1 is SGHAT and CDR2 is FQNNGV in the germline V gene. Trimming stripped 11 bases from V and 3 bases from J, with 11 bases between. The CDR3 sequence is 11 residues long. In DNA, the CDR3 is TGTGCCGCCCGGACTTTCTACGAGCAGTACTTC. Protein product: CAARTFYEQYF.

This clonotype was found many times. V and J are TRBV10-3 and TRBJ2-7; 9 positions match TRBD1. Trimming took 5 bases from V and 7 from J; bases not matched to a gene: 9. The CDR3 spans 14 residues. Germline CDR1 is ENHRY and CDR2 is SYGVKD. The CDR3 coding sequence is TGTGCCATCAGTATAAACCCGGGACAGGGTGAGCAGTACTTC. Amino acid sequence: CAISINPGQGEQYF.

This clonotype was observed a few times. The CDR3 nucleotides read TGCAGTGCTTTTGACTACACAGATACGCAGTATTTT. Protein sequence: CSAFDYTDTQYF. The genes are TRBV20-1 and TRBJ2-3, with D possibly being TRBD2 (5 bases). The CDR3 totals 12 residues. The germline V and J ends were trimmed by 5 bases and 2 bases, with 8 bases remaining between them. Germline assignment: CDR1 DFQATT and CDR2 SNEGSKA (reference sequence).

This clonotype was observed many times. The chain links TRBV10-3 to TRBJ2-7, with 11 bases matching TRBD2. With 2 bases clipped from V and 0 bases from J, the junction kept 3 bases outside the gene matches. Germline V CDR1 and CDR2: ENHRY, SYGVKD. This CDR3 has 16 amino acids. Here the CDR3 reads CAISEAGTSGSYEQYF. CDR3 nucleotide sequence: TGTGCCATCAGTGAGGCCGGGACTAGCGGCTCCTACGAGCAGTACTTC.

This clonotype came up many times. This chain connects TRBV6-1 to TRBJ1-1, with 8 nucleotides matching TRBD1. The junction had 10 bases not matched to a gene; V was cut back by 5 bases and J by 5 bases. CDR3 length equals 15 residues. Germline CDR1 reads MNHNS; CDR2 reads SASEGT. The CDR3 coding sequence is TGTGCCAGCAGTTACAACAGGGGGGGTCGGACTGAAGCTTTCTTT. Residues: CASSYNRGGRTEAFF.

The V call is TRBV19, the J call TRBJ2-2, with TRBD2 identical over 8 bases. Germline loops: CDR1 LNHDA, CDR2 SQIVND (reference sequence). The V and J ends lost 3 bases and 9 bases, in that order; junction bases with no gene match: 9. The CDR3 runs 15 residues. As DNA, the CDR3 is TGTGCCAGTAGTATCGATTACAGCGGGAGTCGGGAGCTGTTTTTT. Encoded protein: CASSIDYSGSRELFF.

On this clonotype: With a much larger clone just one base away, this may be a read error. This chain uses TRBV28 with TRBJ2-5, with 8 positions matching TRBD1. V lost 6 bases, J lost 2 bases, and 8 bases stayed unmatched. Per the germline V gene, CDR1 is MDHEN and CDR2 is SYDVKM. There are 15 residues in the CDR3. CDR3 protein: CASSVWDRSQETQYF. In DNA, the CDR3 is TGTGCCAGCAGCGTCTGGGACAGGTCACAAGAGACCCAGTACTTC.

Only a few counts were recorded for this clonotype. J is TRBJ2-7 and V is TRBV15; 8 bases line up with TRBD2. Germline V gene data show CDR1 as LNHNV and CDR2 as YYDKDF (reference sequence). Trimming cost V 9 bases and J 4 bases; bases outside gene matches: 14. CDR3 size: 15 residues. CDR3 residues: CATRRGAGGRYEQYF. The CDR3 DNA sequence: TGTGCCACACGTCGGGGGGCGGGAGGTCGGTACGAGCAGTACTTC. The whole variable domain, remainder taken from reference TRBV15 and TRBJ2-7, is DAMVIQNPRYQVTQFGKPVTLSCSQTLNHNVMYWYQQKSSQAPKLLFHYYDKDFNNEADTPDNFQSRRPNTSFCFLDIRSPGLGDTAMYLCATRRGAGGRYEQYFGPGTRLTVT.

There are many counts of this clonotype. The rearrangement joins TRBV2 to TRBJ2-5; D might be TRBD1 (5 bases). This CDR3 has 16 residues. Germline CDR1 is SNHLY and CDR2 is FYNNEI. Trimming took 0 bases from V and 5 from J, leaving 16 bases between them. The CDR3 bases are TGTGCCAGCAGTGAAGCGCAAGGGGTGCAACGGGAGACCCAGTACTTC. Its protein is CASSEAQGVQRETQYF. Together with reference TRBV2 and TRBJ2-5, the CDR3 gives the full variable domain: EPEVTQTPSHQVTQMGQEVILRCVPISNHLYFYWYRQILGQKVEFLVSFYNNEISEKSEIFDDQFSVERPDGSNFTLKIRSTKLEDSAMYFCASSEAQGVQRETQYFGPGTRLLVL.

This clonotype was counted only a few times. The CDR3, as DNA: TGTGCCAGCAGTTACCGGGACAGGGGTTTGACAGATACGCAGTATTTT. Translation: CASSYRDRGLTDTQYF. The V and J genes are TRBV27 and TRBJ2-3, with TRBD1 matching 10 bases. In germline, CDR1 is MNHEY, CDR2 SMNVEV (reference sequence). The CDR3 spans 16 residues. J was trimmed by 3 bases and V by 4 bases; bases with no gene match: 7.

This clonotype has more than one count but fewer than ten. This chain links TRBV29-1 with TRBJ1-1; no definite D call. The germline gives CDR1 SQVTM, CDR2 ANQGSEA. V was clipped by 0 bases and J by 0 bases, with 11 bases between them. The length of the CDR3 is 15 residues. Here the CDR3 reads CSVEDDGRMNTEAFF. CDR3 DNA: TGCAGCGTTGAAGATGATGGGAGAATGAACACTGAAGCTTTCTTT. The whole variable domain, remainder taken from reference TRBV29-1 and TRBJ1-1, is SAVISQKPSRDICQRGTSLTIQCQVDSQVTMMFWYRQQPGQSLTLIATANQGSEATYESGFVIDKFPISRPNLTFSTLTVSNMSPEDSSIYLCSVEDDGRMNTEAFFGQGTRLTVV.

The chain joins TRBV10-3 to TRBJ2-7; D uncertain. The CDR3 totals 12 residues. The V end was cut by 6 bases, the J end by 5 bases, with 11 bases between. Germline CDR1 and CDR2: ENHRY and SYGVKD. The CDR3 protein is CAISPGKNEQYF. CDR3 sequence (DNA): TGTGCCATCAGCCCCGGTAAAAACGAGCAGTACTTC.

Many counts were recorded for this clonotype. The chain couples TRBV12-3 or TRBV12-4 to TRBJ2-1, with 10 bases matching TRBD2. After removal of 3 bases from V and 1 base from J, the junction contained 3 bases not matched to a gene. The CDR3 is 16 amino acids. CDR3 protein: CASSFGLAESYNEQFF. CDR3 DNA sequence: TGTGCCAGCAGTTTCGGACTAGCGGAATCCTACAATGAGCAGTTCTTC.

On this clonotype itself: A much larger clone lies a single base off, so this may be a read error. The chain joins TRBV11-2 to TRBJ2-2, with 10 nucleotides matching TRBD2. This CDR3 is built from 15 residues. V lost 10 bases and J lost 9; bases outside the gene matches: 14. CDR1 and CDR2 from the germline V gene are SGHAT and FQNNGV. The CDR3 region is CANRTLAGAVRELFF. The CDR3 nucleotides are TGTGCCAACAGGACTCTAGCGGGAGCAGTAAGGGAGCTGTTTTTT.